This TCR beta chain was found in a study of blood T cell repertoires in COVID-19. Under the authors' procedure: Reference gene primer amplification gave nucleated cell count estimates. The repertoire was sequenced with immunoSEQ multiplex PCR; TCRdb's copy has only in-frame clones and lacks some. The V and J calls and clone size are taken from that table; D and trimming were inferred from the DNA. The table lists tens of thousands of clones, about nine tenths of them singletons. V lost 6 bases to trimming and J lost 7 bases, with 12 bases between them. The length of the CDR3 is 12 residues. Germline-derived CDR1 and CDR2 are KGHSH and LQKENI.

The sequence came from a man between 60 and 75 years old with active COVID-19. This rearrangement joins TRBV18 to TRBJ1-1; D is undetermined. The specimen was peripheral blood. The CDR3 reads CASSPTPGEAFF. CDR3 coding DNA: TGTGCCAGCTCCCCTACTCCGGGTGAAGCTTTCTTT.